Below, one TCR beta chain is given with its context. Its antigen is not known. Other DNA sequences in this specimen translate into the identical CDR3. This entry is derived from a study of CD8+ T cells in alopecia areata. The study, taken as a whole, reports: Many of the expanded lesional clones endured in scalp and blood while on tofacitinib. Scalp clonality and expanded CD8+ clones among the top 100 fell significantly with tofacitinib. Uncertainty remains about how baseline CD8+ expansion links to response, with one nonresponder.

RNA extraction and reverse transcription yielded cDNA as sequencing template. The table came from immunoSEQ multiplex PCR; TCRdb's copy has only in-frame clones and leaves some out. The data contain about 250,000 clones, over 45% of them seen just once; the ten biggest clones take up roughly 0.93%. The germline CDR1 and CDR2 sequences are KGHSH and LQKENI. With 2 bases removed from V and 4 bases from J, the gap between germline ends came to 6 bases. The CDR3 runs to 13 residues. Sample treatment: oral pan-JAK inhibitor, 5-10 mg twice daily. The receptor was derived from a human donor with alopecia areata. The chain is built from TRBV18 and TRBJ1-5; D is uncertain. The sample was CD4+ T cells sorted from blood, taken at roughly week 53, from a patient treated with tofacitinib. The CDR3 protein is CASSPGPNQPQHF. CDR3 DNA sequence: TGTGCCAGCTCACCAGGGCCAAATCAGCCCCAGCATTTT.